Sequencing of this T cell receptor (beta chain) was carried out in a study of CD8 T cells in Susac syndrome. This CDR3 region has 11 residues. CDR1 is MNHNY, CDR2 SVGAGI, per germline (reference sequence). Trimming cost V 6 bases and J 0 bases, with 2 bases left between them. An input of about 0.5 to 1 ug of RNA was subjected to reverse transcription using random hexamers. TCRdb independently ran MiXCR on the immunoSEQ multiplex PCR reads; one entry per CDR3 protein. Among 170,000 or so distinct CDR3 sequences listed, more than 95% were seen once. The specimen sequenced was CD4+ T cells from PBMCs. This clonotype was sampled from a human donor with Susac syndrome. This rearrangement joins TRBV6-6 to TRBJ1-2; D is unclear. The CDR3 region has the DNA TGTGCCAGCAGGTCTAACTATGGCTACACCTTC. This sequence encodes CASRSNYGYTF.